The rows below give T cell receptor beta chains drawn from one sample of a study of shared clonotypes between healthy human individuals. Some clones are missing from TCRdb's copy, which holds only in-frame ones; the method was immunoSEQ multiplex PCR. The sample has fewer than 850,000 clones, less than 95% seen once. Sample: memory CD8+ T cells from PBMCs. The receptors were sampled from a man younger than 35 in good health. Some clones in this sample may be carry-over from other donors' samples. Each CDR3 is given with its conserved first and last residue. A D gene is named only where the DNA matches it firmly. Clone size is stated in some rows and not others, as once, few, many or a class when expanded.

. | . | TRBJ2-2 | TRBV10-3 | CAIPGSVPGELFF | TGTGCCATCCCCGGGTCTGTCCCCGGGGAGCTGTTTTTT
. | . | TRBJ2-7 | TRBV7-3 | CASSLTGTYGDEQYF | TGTGCCAGCAGCTTAACAGGGACATACGGTGACGAGCAGTACTTC
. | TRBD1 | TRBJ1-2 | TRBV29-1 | CSVYETGVAYGYTF | TGCAGCGTTTATGAAACAGGGGTTGCCTATGGCTACACCTTC
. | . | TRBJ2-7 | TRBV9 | CASSVNTGRYEQYF | TGTGCCAGCAGCGTAAACACCGGGAGATACGAGCAGTACTTC
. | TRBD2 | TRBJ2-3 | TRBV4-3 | CASSQVRTSGSTDTQYF | TGCGCCAGCAGCCAAGTCCGGACTAGCGGGAGCACAGATACGCAGTATTTT
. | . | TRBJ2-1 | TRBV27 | CASSLIGGSNEQFF | TGTGCCAGCAGTCTGATTGGGGGGAGTAATGAGCAGTTCTTC
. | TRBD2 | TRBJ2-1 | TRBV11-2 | CASSPVPLAGAGNNEQFF | TGTGCCAGCAGCCCCGTTCCTCTAGCGGGAGCGGGAAACAATGAGCAGTTCTTC
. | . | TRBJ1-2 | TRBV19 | CASSTLQGSSNYGYTF | TGTGCCAGTAGTACGTTACAGGGCAGTTCTAACTATGGCTACACCTTC
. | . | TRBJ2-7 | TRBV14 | CASSQTSRGDYEQYF | TGTGCCAGCAGCCAAACTAGTCGGGGCGACTACGAGCAGTACTTC
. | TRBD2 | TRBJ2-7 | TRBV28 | CASSGPGTTIFEQYF | TGTGCCAGCAGTGGGCCGGGGACTACCATCTTCGAGCAGTACTTC
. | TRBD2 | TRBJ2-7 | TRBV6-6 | CASSSARGGSSYEQYF | TGTGCCAGCAGTTCAGCCCGGGGCGGGAGTTCCTACGAGCAGTACTTC
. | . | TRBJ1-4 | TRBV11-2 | CASSLGWGGTNEKLFF | TGTGCCAGCAGCTTAGGGTGGGGAGGGACTAATGAAAAACTGTTTTTT
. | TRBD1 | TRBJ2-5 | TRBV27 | CASSGRGFWETQYF | TGTGCCAGTTCGGGCAGGGGGTTTTGGGAGACCCAGTACTTC
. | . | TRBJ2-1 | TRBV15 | CATSSSAFGQFF | TGTGCCACCAGCAGTTCGGCATTCGGGCAGTTCTTC
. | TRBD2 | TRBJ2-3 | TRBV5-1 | CASSLGLAGGPDTQYF | TGCGCCAGCAGCTTGGGACTAGCGGGAGGCCCAGATACGCAGTATTTT
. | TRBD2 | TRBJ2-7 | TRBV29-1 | CSVVGTSSEQYF | TGCAGCGTTGTAGGGACTAGTTCCGAGCAGTACTTC
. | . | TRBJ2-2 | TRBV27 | CASSFPHGTLNTGELFF | TGTGCCAGCAGTTTCCCGCACGGGACACTAAACACCGGGGAGCTGTTTTTT
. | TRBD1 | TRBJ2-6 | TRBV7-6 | CASSPGGGGANVLTF | TGTGCCAGCAGCCCAGGGGGCGGTGGGGCCAACGTCCTGACTTTC
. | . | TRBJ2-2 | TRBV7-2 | CASSLWGDTGELFF | TGTGCCAGCAGCCTGTGGGGGGACACCGGGGAGCTGTTTTTT
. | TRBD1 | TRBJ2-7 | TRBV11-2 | CASSFPYPGQKATTLEQYF | TGTGCCAGCAGCTTCCCGTACCCGGGACAGAAGGCTACGACCCTGGAGCAGTACTTC
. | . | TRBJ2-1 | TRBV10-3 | CASSYSRLNNEQFF | TGTGCCAGCAGTTACTCTCGACTAAACAATGAGCAGTTCTTC
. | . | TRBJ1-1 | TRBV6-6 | CASSYFGLPATEAFF | TGTGCCAGCAGTTACTTTGGACTGCCCGCCACTGAAGCTTTCTTT
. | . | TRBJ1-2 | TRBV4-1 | CASSQVRDTSYGYTF | TGCGCCAGCAGCCAAGTACGGGACACGTCCTATGGCTACACCTTC
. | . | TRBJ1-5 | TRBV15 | CATSREGASNQPQHF | TGTGCCACCAGCAGAGAGGGGGCGAGCAATCAGCCCCAGCATTTT
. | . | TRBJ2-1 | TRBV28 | CASRPGQRNNEQFF | TGTGCCAGCAGACCCGGACAGCGTAACAATGAGCAGTTCTTC
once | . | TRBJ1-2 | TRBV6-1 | CASIPRGAHYGYTF | TGTGCCAGCATTCCCCGGGGGGCACATTATGGCTACACCTTC
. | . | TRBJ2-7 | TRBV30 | CAWSISDYEQYF | TGTGCCTGGAGTATTAGCGACTACGAGCAGTACTTC
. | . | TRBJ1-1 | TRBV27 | CASSPPTANTEAFF | TGTGCCAGCAGTCCACCGACAGCGAACACTGAAGCTTTCTTT
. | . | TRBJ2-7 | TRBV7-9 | CASSLGRPPYEQYF | TGTGCCAGCAGCTTAGGCAGGCCACCCTACGAGCAGTACTTC
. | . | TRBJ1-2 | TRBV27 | CASSLRGLYGYTF | TGTGCCAGCAGTTTACGGGGGCTCTATGGCTACACCTTC
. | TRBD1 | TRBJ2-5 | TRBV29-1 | CSVVGQVETQYF | TGCAGCGTGGTGGGACAGGTAGAGACCCAGTACTTC
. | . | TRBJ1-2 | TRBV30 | CAFDSSYGYTF | TGTGCCTTTGACAGTTCCTATGGCTACACCTTC
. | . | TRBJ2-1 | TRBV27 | CASTRGPYNEQFF | TGTGCCAGCACGCGGGGGCCCTACAATGAGCAGTTCTTC
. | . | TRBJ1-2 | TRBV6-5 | CASSEETPHFGYTF | TGTGCCAGCAGTGAAGAGACTCCCCACTTTGGCTACACCTTC
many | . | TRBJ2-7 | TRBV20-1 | CSASWELEQYF | TGCAGTGCTAGTTGGGAGCTCGAGCAGTACTTC
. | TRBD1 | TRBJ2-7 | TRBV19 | CASSIGPDRGAVYEQYF | TGTGCCAGTAGTATCGGGCCGGACAGGGGAGCGGTCTACGAGCAGTACTTC
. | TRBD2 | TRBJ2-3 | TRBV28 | CASRGLAGGPHTDTQYF | TGTGCCAGCCGGGGTCTAGCGGGAGGGCCGCACACAGATACGCAGTATTTT
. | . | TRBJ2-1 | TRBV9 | CASSDPRGASYNEQFF | TGTGCCAGCAGCGACCCTAGGGGCGCATCCTACAATGAGCAGTTCTTC
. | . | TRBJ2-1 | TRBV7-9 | CASSLAEYPSSYNEQFF | TGTGCCAGCAGCTTAGCCGAGTACCCTAGCTCCTACAATGAGCAGTTCTTC
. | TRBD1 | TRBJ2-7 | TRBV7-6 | CASSSDRAHEQYF | TGTGCCAGCAGCTCTGACAGGGCCCACGAGCAGTACTTC
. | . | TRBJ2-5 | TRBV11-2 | CASSLLGTLQETQYF | TGTGCCAGCAGCCTTTTGGGGACTCTACAAGAGACCCAGTACTTC
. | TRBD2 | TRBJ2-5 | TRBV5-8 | CASSLGSSGRLEETQYF | TGTGCCAGCAGCTTGGGTTCTAGCGGGAGATTGGAGGAGACCCAGTACTTC
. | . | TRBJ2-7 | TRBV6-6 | CASSYSGEGYEQYF | TGTGCCAGCAGTTACTCCGGGGAAGGGTACGAGCAGTACTTC
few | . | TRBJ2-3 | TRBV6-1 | CASVGGAADTQYF | TGTGCCAGCGTTGGGGGCGCCGCAGATACGCAGTATTTT
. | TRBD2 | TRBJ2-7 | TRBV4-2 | CASSQASSGSYEQYF | TGTGCCAGCAGCCAAGCCTCTAGCGGATCCTACGAGCAGTACTTC